This passage covers 27 T cell receptor beta chains from one sample sequenced in a study of blood T cell repertoires in COVID-19. Profiling relied on immunoSEQ multiplex PCR, and the TCRdb table lists in-frame clones only, not all of them. Altogether about 130,000 clones are present, approximately 90% being singletons, with the ten largest covering approximately 4.5%. What was sequenced was peripheral blood. The receptors here all came from a man between 60 and 70 years old with COVID-19, enrolled during active disease.

There are many counts of this clone. The V call is TRBV29-1, the J call TRBJ1-2; TRBD1 might be the D (6 bases). CDR3 size: 12 residues. With 6 bases removed from V and 6 bases from J, the gap between germline ends came to 14 bases. Germline loops: CDR1 SQVTM, CDR2 ANQGSEA. In nucleotides, the CDR3 is TGCAGCGTCCGGACAGAAGGCCATGGCTACACCTTC. This sequence encodes CSVRTEGHGYTF. Supplemented by reference TRBV29-1 and TRBJ1-2, the full variable domain reads SAVISQKPSRDICQRGTSLTIQCQVDSQVTMMFWYRQQPGQSLTLIATANQGSEATYESGFVIDKFPISRPNLTFSTLTVSNMSPEDSSIYLCSVRTEGHGYTFGSGTRLTVV.

This clone appeared a single time. The V and J genes are TRBV6-2 or TRBV6-3 and TRBJ1-6; D is uncertain. Between the trimmed V and J ends, which lost 5 bases and 14 bases, there was a span of 10 bases. CDR1 is MNHEY and CDR2 is SVGEGT in the germline V gene. CDR3 size: 11 residues. The CDR3 loop is CASSRDVTLHF. Written as DNA, the CDR3 is TGTGCCAGCAGTCGGGATGTCACCCTCCACTTT.

The chain recombines TRBV12-3 or TRBV12-4 with TRBJ1-1; 8 positions agree with TRBD1. The CDR3 is 13 amino acids. Unmatched junction bases numbered 2, after V lost 5 bases and J lost 3 bases. The chain's CDR3 is CASSKDRDTEAFF. The CDR3 DNA reads as TGTGCCAGCAGTAAGGACAGGGACACTGAAGCTTTCTTT.

This chain joins TRBV14 and TRBJ2-2; D remains ambiguous. The CDR3 has 13 amino acids. Trimming pared 5 bases from V and 1 base from J, leaving 5 bases between. Per the germline V gene, CDR1 is SGHDN and CDR2 is FVKESK. The CDR3 nucleotides are TGTGCCAGCAGCTCGTGGAACACCGGGGAGCTGTTTTTT. This translates into CASSSWNTGELFF.

This chain links TRBV5-4 with TRBJ2-2; 9 nucleotides line up with TRBD2. With V trimmed by 1 base and J by 4 bases, 8 bases remained unmatched. This CDR3 is built from 17 residues. Germline assignment: CDR1 SGHNT and CDR2 YYREEE (reference sequence). The CDR3 loop is CASSLTLGGGATGELFF. In nucleotides, the CDR3 is TGTGCCAGCAGCTTGACGCTGGGCGGGGGGGCCACCGGGGAGCTGTTTTTT. Using reference TRBV5-4 and TRBJ2-2 for the parts outside the CDR3, the full variable domain is ETGVTQSPTHLIKTRGQQVTLRCSSQSGHNTVSWYQQALGQGPQFIFQYYREEENGRGNFPPRFSGLQFPNYSSELNVNALELDDSALYLCASSLTLGGGATGELFFGEGSRLTVL.

This clone was found once. The chain uses TRBV12-5 and TRBJ2-2; 10 positions agree with TRBD1. The germline V gene has CDR1 LGHNT and CDR2 FRNRAP. V lost 3 bases, J lost 2 bases, and 6 bases stayed unmatched. The CDR3 loop spans 17 amino acids. The CDR3 bases are TGTGCTAGTGGTTTAGGGGACAGGGGCCTCAACACCGGGGAGCTGTTTTTT. Translated, it gives CASGLGDRGLNTGELFF.

The chain joins TRBV6-1 to TRBJ1-6, with D perhaps matching TRBD1 (5 bases). This CDR3 is built from 17 residues. From germline, CDR1 is MNHNS and CDR2 SASEGT. V was pared by 4 bases and J by 7 bases, with 20 bases between. The CDR3 protein is CASSGRSRVAPNSPLHF. The CDR3 DNA sequence: TGTGCCAGCAGTGGAAGGAGCAGGGTCGCCCCCAATTCACCCCTCCACTTT.

The chain is built from TRBV5-1 and TRBJ2-2, with D possibly being TRBD2 (6 bases). The germline V gene encodes CDR1 SGHRS and CDR2 YFSETQ. V lost 6 bases to trimming and J lost 1 base, with 13 bases between them. This CDR3 is 15 amino acids long. The CDR3 bases are TGCGCCAGCACCCCCTCAGCGGGGAACACCGGGGAGCTGTTTTTT. Encoded protein: CASTPSAGNTGELFF.

This clone turned up a few times. This chain connects TRBV5-4 to TRBJ1-2; 8 bases align to TRBD1. V lost 5 bases and J lost 4; bases outside the gene matches: 4. Per the germline V gene, CDR1 is SGHNT and CDR2 is YYREEE (reference sequence). CDR3 length equals 13 residues. CDR3 DNA: TGTGCCAGCAGTTATACAGGGGGCTATGGCTACACCTTC. The encoded protein is CASSYTGGYGYTF.

The J gene is TRBJ2-5, the V gene TRBV5-1; TRBD2 matches at 14 bases. The CDR3 contains 17 residues. Germline V CDR1 and CDR2: SGHRS, YFSETQ. After removal of 0 bases from V and 5 bases from J, the junction contained 6 bases not matched to a gene. The CDR3 nucleotides read TGCGCCAGCAGCTTGGCCACGAGACTAGCGGGGGGGGAGACCCAGTACTTC. It yields the protein CASSLATRLAGGETQYF.

The CDR3 loop reads CASSEAEGQDYGYTF. The CDR3 DNA reads TGTGCCAGCAGTGAAGCGGAGGGGCAGGACTATGGCTACACCTTC. The gene calls are TRBV2 and TRBJ1-2, with TRBD1 as a possible D gene (5 bases). The germline V and J ends were trimmed by 0 bases and 3 bases, with 11 bases remaining between them. Looked up from germline, CDR1 is SNHLY and CDR2 is FYNNEI. The CDR3 is 15 residues long.

This chain joins TRBV5-1 and TRBJ2-7; 11 bases are shared with TRBD2. The CDR3 contains 18 residues. With V trimmed by 3 bases and J by 2 bases, 13 bases remained unmatched. Germline V gene data show CDR1 as SGHRS and CDR2 as YFSETQ. Written as DNA, the CDR3 is TGCGCCAGCAGCTCCTTTGCAGGGACTAGCGGCATGACCTACGAGCAGTACTTC. This gives the protein CASSSFAGTSGMTYEQYF.

Concerning this clone itself: The junction and the germline gene differ at one end; a read error may be behind it. Other DNA sequences within the sample encode an identical CDR3. V gene TRBV4-1 combines with J gene TRBJ1-1; D not certain. The CDR3 is 14 amino acids. Germline V gives CDR1 MGHRA, CDR2 YSYEKL. CDR3 amino acids: CASNQRRDHTEAFF. CDR3 bases: TGCGCCAGCAACCAACGGCGGGATCACACTGAAGCTTTCTTT.

The rearrangement joins TRBV2 to TRBJ1-1, with D hard to call. In germline, CDR1 is SNHLY, CDR2 FYNNEI. CDR3 length equals 11 residues. V shed 5 bases and J shed 4 bases, with 5 bases lying between them. CDR3 in DNA: TGTGCCAGCAGTCCTTTCACTGAAGCTTTCTTT. Its translation: CASSPFTEAFF.

In DNA, the CDR3 is TGTGCCAGCAGCGGACTAGCAGCAGATACGCAGTATTTT. Translating gives CASSGLAADTQYF. The chain links TRBV7-2 to TRBJ2-3; the match to TRBD2 covers 8 bases. The CDR3 covers 13 residues. J lost 4 bases, V lost 5 bases, and 2 bases had no gene match. Germline V CDR1 and CDR2: SGHTA, FQGNSA.

V is TRBV6-5 and J is TRBJ1-2, with D hard to call. Trimming removed 0 bases from V and 2 bases from J, with 7 bases in between. Germline CDR1 reads MNHEY; CDR2 reads SVGAGI. The CDR3 covers 14 residues. The CDR3 here is CASSYSNSNYGYTF. The CDR3 nucleotides read TGTGCCAGCAGTTACTCCAACTCAAACTATGGCTACACCTTC.

The chain uses TRBV27 and TRBJ1-1; the D is unclear. V dropped 2 bases and J dropped 2 bases, with 9 bases sitting between them. This CDR3 has 14 amino acids. Germline-derived CDR1 and CDR2 are MNHEY and SMNVEV (reference sequence). The CDR3 is CASSLTYYNTEAFF. In DNA, the CDR3 is TGTGCCAGCAGTTTAACTTATTATAACACTGAAGCTTTCTTT.

This clone has just one count. J is TRBJ2-1 and V is TRBV27; TRBD1 aligns across 9 bases. The CDR3 loop spans 15 amino acids. Looked up from germline, CDR1 is MNHEY and CDR2 is SMNVEV (reference sequence). Trimming cost V 3 bases and J 8 bases; bases outside gene matches: 8. CDR3 in DNA: TGTGCCAGCAGTTTGGGGACAGGGCGAATCGATGAGCAGTTCTTC. Translated: CASSLGTGRIDEQFF.

The genes are TRBV5-1 and TRBJ1-2; D perhaps matches TRBD1 (5 bases). V gave up 0 bases and J gave up 0 bases, with 6 bases separating them. This CDR3 is 14 amino acids long. Germline V gene sequence: CDR1 SGHRS, CDR2 YFSETQ. CDR3 bases: TGCGCCAGCAGCTTGGGACAGTCTAACTATGGCTACACCTTC. Its protein product is CASSLGQSNYGYTF.

This clone came up once. The CDR3 loop is CASSKTPAEGVNTGELFF. In DNA form, the CDR3 reads TGTGCCAGCAGCAAAACCCCCGCCGAAGGGGTAAACACCGGGGAGCTGTTTTTT. The rearrangement joins TRBV7-8 to TRBJ2-2, with D possibly matching TRBD1 (5 bases). Trimming pared 5 bases from V and 2 bases from J, leaving 21 bases between. The CDR3 covers 18 residues. Germline V gene data show CDR1 as SGHVS and CDR2 as FQNEAQ.

The CDR3 coding sequence is TGTGCCAGCAGCCGCGACAGGGTTCCGGCCTATGGCTACACCTTC. Translating it yields CASSRDRVPAYGYTF. The chain uses TRBV7-2 and TRBJ1-2; 7 nucleotides agree with TRBD1. This CDR3 contains 15 residues. V lost 5 bases to trimming and J lost 4 bases; unmatched junction nucleotides: 10. The germline V gene encodes CDR1 SGHTA and CDR2 FQGNSA.

The chain carries TRBV7-3 and TRBJ2-5, with 7 bases aligning to TRBD2. Unmatched junction bases numbered 5, after V lost 5 bases and J lost 2 bases. Germline lookup yields CDR1 SGHTA and CDR2 FQGTGA. There are 14 residues in the CDR3. The CDR3 nucleotides read TGTGCCAGCAGCCCGTCGGGAGGACAAGAGACCCAGTACTTC. Protein: CASSPSGGQETQYF.

The chain employs TRBV14 and TRBJ2-7; TRBD2 matches 8 bases. J lost 6 bases, V lost 4 bases, and 17 bases had no gene match. The CDR3 is 17 residues long. Looked up from germline, CDR1 is SGHDN and CDR2 is FVKESK. The CDR3 sequence is CASSLPGGTTWPSEQYF. As DNA, the CDR3 is TGTGCCAGCAGCCTACCGGGGGGGACTACTTGGCCCTCCGAGCAGTACTTC.

The chain has TRBV3-1 (or the pseudogene TRBV3-2) and TRBJ2-2; D uncertain. Germline CDR1 LGHDT, CDR2 YNNKEL (reference sequence). The CDR3 runs to 12 residues. Trimming removed 3 bases at V and 7 bases at J, with 6 bases between. The CDR3 loop reads CASSQSRGELFF. CDR3 sequence (DNA): TGTGCCAGCAGCCAGAGTCGCGGGGAGCTGTTTTTT.

The rearrangement links TRBV7-3 to TRBJ2-1, with TRBD2 as a possible D gene (6 bases). Per the germline V gene, CDR1 is SGHTA and CDR2 is FQGTGA. This CDR3 has 14 amino acids. Trimming shortened V by 1 base and J by 4 bases, and 8 bases separated the two germline ends. CDR3: CASSLKEGYNEQFF. The CDR3 DNA reads TGTGCCAGCAGCTTAAAGGAGGGTTACAATGAGCAGTTCTTC.

The chain is built from TRBV6-6 and TRBJ2-7; D uncertain. Germline loops: CDR1 MNHNY, CDR2 SVGAGI (reference sequence). The V and J ends lost 7 bases and 3 bases respectively, with 13 bases between them. The CDR3 has 13 residues. CDR3 in DNA: TGTGCCAGCACCAGTGACGGGTTCTACGAGCAGTACTTC. This translates into CASTSDGFYEQYF.

The V call is TRBV6-2 or TRBV6-3, the J call TRBJ1-4; D is unresolved. In germline, CDR1 is MNHEY, CDR2 SVGEGT. V was cut by 6 bases and J by 10 bases, with 12 bases left in between. The CDR3 runs 12 residues. CDR3 in DNA: TGTGCCAGCAGCATACTCGATGGAAAACTGTTTTTT. Translated: CASSILDGKLFF.